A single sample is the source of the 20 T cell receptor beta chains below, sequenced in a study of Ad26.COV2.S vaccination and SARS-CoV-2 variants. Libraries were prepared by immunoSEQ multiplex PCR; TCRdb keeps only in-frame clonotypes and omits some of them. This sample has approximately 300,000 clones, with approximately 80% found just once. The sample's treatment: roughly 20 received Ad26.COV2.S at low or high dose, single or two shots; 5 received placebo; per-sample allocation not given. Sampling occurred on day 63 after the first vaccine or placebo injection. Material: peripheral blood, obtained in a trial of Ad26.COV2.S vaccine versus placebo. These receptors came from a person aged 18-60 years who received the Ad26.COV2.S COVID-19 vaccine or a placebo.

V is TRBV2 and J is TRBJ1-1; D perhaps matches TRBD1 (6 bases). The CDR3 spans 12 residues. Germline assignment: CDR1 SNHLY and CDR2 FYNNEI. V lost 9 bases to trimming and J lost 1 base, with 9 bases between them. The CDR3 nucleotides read TGTGCCAGTTGGACAGCGAACACTGAAGCTTTCTTT. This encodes CASWTANTEAFF. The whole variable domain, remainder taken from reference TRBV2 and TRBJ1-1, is EPEVTQTPSHQVTQMGQEVILRCVPISNHLYFYWYRQILGQKVEFLVSFYNNEISEKSEIFDDQFSVERPDGSNFTLKIRSTKLEDSAMYFCASWTANTEAFFGQGTRLTVV.

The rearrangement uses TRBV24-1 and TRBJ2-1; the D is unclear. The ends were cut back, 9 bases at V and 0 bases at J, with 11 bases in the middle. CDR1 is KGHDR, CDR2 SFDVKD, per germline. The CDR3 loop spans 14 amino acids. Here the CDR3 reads CATSSLSSYNEQFF. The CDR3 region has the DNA TGTGCCACCTCGAGCCTAAGCTCCTACAATGAGCAGTTCTTC.

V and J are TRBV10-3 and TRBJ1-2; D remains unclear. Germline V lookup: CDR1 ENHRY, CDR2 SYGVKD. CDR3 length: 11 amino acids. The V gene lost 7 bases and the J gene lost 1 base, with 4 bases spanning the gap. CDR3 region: CAINDNYGYTF. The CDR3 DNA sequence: TGTGCCATCAACGATAACTATGGCTACACCTTC.

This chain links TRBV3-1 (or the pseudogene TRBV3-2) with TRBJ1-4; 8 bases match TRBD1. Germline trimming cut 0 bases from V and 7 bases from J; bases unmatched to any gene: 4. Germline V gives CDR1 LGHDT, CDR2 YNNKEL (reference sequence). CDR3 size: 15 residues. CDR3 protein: CASSQDPGGVEKLFF. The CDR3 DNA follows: TGTGCCAGCAGCCAAGATCCAGGGGGCGTTGAAAAACTGTTTTTT.

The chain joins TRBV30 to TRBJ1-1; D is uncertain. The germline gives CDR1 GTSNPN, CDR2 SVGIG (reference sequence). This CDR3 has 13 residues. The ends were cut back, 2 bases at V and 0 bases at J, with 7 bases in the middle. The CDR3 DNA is TGTGCCTGGAGTACGGTGATGAACACTGAAGCTTTCTTT. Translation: CAWSTVMNTEAFF.

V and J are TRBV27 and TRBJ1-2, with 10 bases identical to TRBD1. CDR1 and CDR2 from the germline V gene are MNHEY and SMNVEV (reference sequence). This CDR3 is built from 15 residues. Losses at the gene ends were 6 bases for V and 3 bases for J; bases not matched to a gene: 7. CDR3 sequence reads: CASRGRQGADYGYTF. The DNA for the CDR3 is TGTGCCAGCAGGGGGAGACAGGGGGCGGACTATGGCTACACCTTC.

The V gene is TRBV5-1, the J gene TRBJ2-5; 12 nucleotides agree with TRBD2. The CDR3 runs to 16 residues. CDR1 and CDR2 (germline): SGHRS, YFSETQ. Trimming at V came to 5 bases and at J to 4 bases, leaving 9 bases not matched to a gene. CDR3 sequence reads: CASSFGTSGGSETQYF. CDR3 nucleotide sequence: TGCGCCAGCAGTTTTGGAACTAGCGGGGGGTCAGAGACCCAGTACTTC.

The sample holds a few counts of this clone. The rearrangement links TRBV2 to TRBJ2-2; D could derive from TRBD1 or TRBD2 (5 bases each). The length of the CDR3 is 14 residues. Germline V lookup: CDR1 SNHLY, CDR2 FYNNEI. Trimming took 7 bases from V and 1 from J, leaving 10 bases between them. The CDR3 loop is CASMGRENTGELFF. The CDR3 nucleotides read TGTGCCAGCATGGGACGGGAGAACACCGGGGAGCTGTTTTTT.

Written as DNA, the CDR3 is TGTGCCAGCAGCGATGGACAGGGCGGGAGCACTGAAGCTTTCTTT. Protein sequence: CASSDGQGGSTEAFF. This chain joins TRBV5-4 and TRBJ1-1, with TRBD1 identical over 8 bases. The trim removed 4 bases at V and 4 bases at J, leaving 9 bases unmatched. Germline values: CDR1 SGHNT, CDR2 YYREEE (reference sequence). This CDR3 is 15 amino acids long. The full variable domain, completed using reference TRBV5-4 and TRBJ1-1, is ETGVTQSPTHLIKTRGQQVTLRCSSQSGHNTVSWYQQALGQGPQFIFQYYREEENGRGNFPPRFSGLQFPNYSSELNVNALELDDSALYLCASSDGQGGSTEAFFGQGTRLTVV.

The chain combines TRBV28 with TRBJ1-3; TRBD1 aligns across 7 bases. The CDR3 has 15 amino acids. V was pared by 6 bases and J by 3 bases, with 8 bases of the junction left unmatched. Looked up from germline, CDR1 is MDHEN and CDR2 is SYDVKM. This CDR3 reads CASSEYRGNGNTIYF. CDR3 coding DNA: TGTGCCAGCAGCGAGTACAGGGGAAATGGAAACACCATATATTTT.

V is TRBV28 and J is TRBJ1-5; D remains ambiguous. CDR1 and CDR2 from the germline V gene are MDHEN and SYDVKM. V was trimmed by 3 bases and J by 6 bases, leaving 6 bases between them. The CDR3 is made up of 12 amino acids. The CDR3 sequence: CASSFSGQPQHF. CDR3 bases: TGTGCCAGCAGTTTTTCCGGTCAGCCCCAGCATTTT.

The CDR3 sequence is CASSLGQKGYEKLFF. CDR3 coding DNA: TGTGCCAGCAGCTTAGGTCAGAAGGGTTATGAAAAACTGTTTTTT. This chain links TRBV7-9 with TRBJ1-4; unclear D gene. V lost 1 base and J lost 6, with 12 bases in between. The CDR3 totals 15 residues. Germline-derived CDR1 and CDR2 are SEHNR and FQNEAQ (reference sequence).

CDR3 nucleotide sequence: TGTGCCAGCAGCTTAGAGACGGGCTGGGGATTCTCTGGAAACACCATATATTTT. It codes for CASSLETGWGFSGNTIYF. The gene calls are TRBV11-3 and TRBJ1-3; D gene uncertain. The CDR3 consists of 18 residues. The V gene's germline CDR1 is SGHNT and CDR2 YENEEA. The V and J ends lost 0 bases and 0 bases respectively, with 15 bases between them.

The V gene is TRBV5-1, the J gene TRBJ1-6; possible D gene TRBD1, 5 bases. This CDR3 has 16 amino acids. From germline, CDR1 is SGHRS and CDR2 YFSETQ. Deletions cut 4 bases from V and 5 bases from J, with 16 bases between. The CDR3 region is CASSPSAGINNSPLHF. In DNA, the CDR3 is TGCGCCAGCAGCCCATCAGCAGGGATAAATAATTCACCCCTCCACTTT. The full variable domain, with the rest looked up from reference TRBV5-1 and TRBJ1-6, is KAGVTQTPRYLIKTRGQQVTLSCSPISGHRSVSWYQQTPGQGLQFLFEYFSETQRNKGNFPGRFSGRQFSNSRSEMNVSTLELGDSALYLCASSPSAGINNSPLHFGNGTRLTVT.

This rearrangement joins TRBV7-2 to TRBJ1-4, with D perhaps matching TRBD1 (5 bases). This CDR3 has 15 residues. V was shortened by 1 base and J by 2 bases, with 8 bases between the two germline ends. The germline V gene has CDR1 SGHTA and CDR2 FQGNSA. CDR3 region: CASSLGGTTNEKLFF. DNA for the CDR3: TGTGCCAGCAGCTTAGGGGGCACGACTAATGAAAAACTGTTTTTT.

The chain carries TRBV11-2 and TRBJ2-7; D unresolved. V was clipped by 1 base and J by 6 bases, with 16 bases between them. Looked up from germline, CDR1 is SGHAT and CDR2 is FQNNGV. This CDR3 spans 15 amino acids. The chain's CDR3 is CASSLGSQLPVEQYF. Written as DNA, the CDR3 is TGTGCCAGCAGCTTAGGATCCCAATTACCCGTCGAGCAGTACTTC.

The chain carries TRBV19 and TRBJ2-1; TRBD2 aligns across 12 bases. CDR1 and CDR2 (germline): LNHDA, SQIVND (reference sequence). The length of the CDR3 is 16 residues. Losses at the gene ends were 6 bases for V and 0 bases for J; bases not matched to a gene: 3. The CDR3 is CASRQLAGGSYNEQFF. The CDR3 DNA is TGTGCCAGTAGGCAACTAGCGGGGGGCTCCTACAATGAGCAGTTCTTC.

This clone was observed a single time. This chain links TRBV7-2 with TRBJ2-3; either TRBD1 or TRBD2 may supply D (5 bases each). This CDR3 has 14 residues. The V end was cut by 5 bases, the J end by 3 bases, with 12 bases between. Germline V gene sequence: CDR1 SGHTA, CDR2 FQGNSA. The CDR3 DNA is TGTGCCAGCAGCCCCGGGGCCAATACAGATACGCAGTATTTT. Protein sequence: CASSPGANTDTQYF.

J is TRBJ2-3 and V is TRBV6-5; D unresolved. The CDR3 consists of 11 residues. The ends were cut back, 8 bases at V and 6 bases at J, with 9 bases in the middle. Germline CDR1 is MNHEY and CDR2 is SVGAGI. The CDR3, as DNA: TGTGCCAGCGCCCCAGGTGATACGCAGTATTTT. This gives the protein CASAPGDTQYF.

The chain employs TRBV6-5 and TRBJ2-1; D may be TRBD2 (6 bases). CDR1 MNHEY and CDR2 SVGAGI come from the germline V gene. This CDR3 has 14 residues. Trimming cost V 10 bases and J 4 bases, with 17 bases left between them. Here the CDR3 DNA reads TGTGCCATAAGCTTCAGGGACTCTTACAATGAGCAGTTCTTC. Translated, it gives CAISFRDSYNEQFF.